The 22 T cell receptor beta chains reported below all come from one sample, sequenced in a study of neurological immune-mediated disorders (dated by TCRdb to about 2019). Per the publication, the time point label means: technical triplicate 1. Library preparation used 5' RACE. This sample was sequenced with an Illumina HiSeq 2500. TCRdb cleaned the public reads at Q25 with fastp, built clones with MiXCR and kept in-frame beta chains. Rows with a matching CDR3 protein are joined into one entry that keeps the most common DNA and genes. In this sample the table shows 20,000 to 25,000 distinct CDR3 sequences, roughly 13% of which occur a single time. Less than 5.5% of the sample comes from the top ten. Sequenced sample: CD4+ T cells from blood. Receptor source: a female donor with HTLV-1-associated myelopathy (HAM/TSP).

V gene TRBV6-2 or TRBV6-3 combines with J gene TRBJ2-3; a weak D match, TRBD2 (6 bases). The CDR3 covers 15 residues. The V end was cut by 8 bases, the J end by 0 bases, with 15 bases between. In germline, CDR1 is MNHEY, CDR2 SVGEGT. CDR3 residues: CASGGTLTSTDTQYF. CDR3 nucleotide sequence: TGTGCCAGCGGAGGGACGTTGACTAGCACAGATACGCAGTATTTT.

The CDR3 nucleotides are TGCAGTGGAACATCAAGCTGGACCCAGTACTTC. This gives the protein CSGTSSWTQYF. The V call is TRBV20-1, the J call TRBJ2-5; no clear D gene. There are 11 residues in the CDR3. CDR1 and CDR2 from the germline V gene are DFQATT and SNEGSKA (reference sequence). V was clipped by 7 bases and J by 7 bases, with 13 bases between them.

This clonotype appeared many times. J is TRBJ2-7 and V is TRBV20-1, with TRBD1 as a possible D gene (6 bases). CDR3 length equals 13 residues. Germline CDR1 DFQATT, CDR2 SNEGSKA (reference sequence). Trimming cost V 3 bases and J 2 bases, with 11 bases left between them. The CDR3 sequence is CSASVDSPYEQYF. The CDR3 DNA reads TGCAGTGCTAGCGTGGACAGCCCCTACGAGCAGTACTTC.

This clonotype was detected ten times or more. The chain employs TRBV24-1 and TRBJ2-5; no firm D call. From germline, CDR1 is KGHDR and CDR2 SFDVKD. V gave up 4 bases and J gave up 4 bases, with 6 bases separating them. The CDR3 consists of 12 residues. The CDR3 loop reads CATSDPGETQYF. The DNA for the CDR3 is TGTGCCACCAGTGACCCCGGAGAGACCCAGTACTTC.

In its sample, this clonotype ranks as medium-sized. The V gene is TRBV28, the J gene TRBJ2-5; possibly TRBD2 for D (6 bases). Germline assignment: CDR1 MDHEN and CDR2 SYDVKM. The V end was cut by 5 bases, the J end by 2 bases, with 18 bases between. The CDR3 is 16 residues long. The chain's CDR3 is CASSGLHTKSQETQYF. DNA of the CDR3: TGTGCCAGCAGTGGACTACATACCAAATCACAAGAGACCCAGTACTTC.

This clonotype was picked up many times. This rearrangement joins TRBV29-1 to TRBJ2-3; a weak D match, TRBD2 (5 bases). This CDR3 is 11 amino acids long. V was pared by 3 bases and J by 10 bases, with 11 bases between. The germline V gene encodes CDR1 SQVTM and CDR2 ANQGSEA. DNA of the CDR3: TGCAGCGTTGAGACCAACGGGGCGCAGTATTTT. The encoded protein is CSVETNGAQYF.

Ten or more counts support this clonotype. The rearrangement joins TRBV20-1 to TRBJ2-7; 12 bases line up with TRBD2. Trimming cost V 6 bases and J 4 bases; bases outside gene matches: 7. Germline CDR1 and CDR2: DFQATT and SNEGSKA (reference sequence). The CDR3 has 14 residues. The CDR3 protein is CSAPTTSGSYEQYF. DNA of the CDR3: TGCAGTGCACCGACGACTAGCGGGAGTTACGAGCAGTACTTC.

This clonotype was found many times. V and J are TRBV6-2 or TRBV6-3 and TRBJ2-2; 10 bases line up with TRBD2. Germline lookup yields CDR1 MNHEY and CDR2 SVGEGT. Trimming removed 6 bases from V and 7 bases from J; junction bases left unmatched: 11. The CDR3 covers 16 residues. In nucleotides, the CDR3 is TGTGCCAGCAGCCCCCATAGCGGGGGGACGGGCGGGGAGCTGTTTTTT. Translating it yields CASSPHSGGTGGELFF.

This clonotype was seen only once. The rearrangement joins TRBV20-1 to TRBJ1-5; perhaps TRBD1 as D (5 bases). Germline CDR1 reads DFQATT; CDR2 reads SNEGSKA (reference sequence). The CDR3 loop spans 16 amino acids. V was shortened by 0 bases and J by 1 base, with 13 bases between the two germline ends. CDR3 DNA sequence: TGCAGTGCTAGAGATCGGGCAGGGTACAGCAATCAGCCCCAGCATTTT. Translated, it gives CSARDRAGYSNQPQHF.

This clonotype was detected many times. This chain connects TRBV15 to TRBJ2-5; D is undetermined. This CDR3 is built from 15 residues. The V gene's germline CDR1 is LNHNV and CDR2 YYDKDF (reference sequence). V shed 3 bases and J shed 2 bases, with 13 bases lying between them. The CDR3 DNA sequence: TGTGCCACCAGCAGGGCCTCGGGCCCACAAGAGACCCAGTACTTC. This sequence encodes CATSRASGPQETQYF.

This clonotype was counted many times. The J gene is TRBJ1-1, the V gene TRBV6-6, with D unclear. Trimming stripped 6 bases from V and 5 bases from J, with 16 bases between. The CDR3 is 14 amino acids. The germline V gene encodes CDR1 MNHNY and CDR2 SVGAGI (reference sequence). In nucleotides, the CDR3 is TGTGCCAGCAGAAATAGTCTACTTAAAACTGAAGCTTTCTTT. This sequence encodes CASRNSLLKTEAFF.

This clonotype counts as medium-sized. This chain uses TRBV12-3 or TRBV12-4 with TRBJ2-3, with D perhaps TRBD1 or TRBD2 (6 bases each). The CDR3 spans 15 residues. Trimming removed 6 bases from V and 3 bases from J, with 16 bases in between. The CDR3 DNA reads as TGTGCCAGCAGCGTACAGGGCGGGGAAACAGATACGCAGTATTTT. This codes for CASSVQGGETDTQYF.

This clonotype has a count of ten or more. This sequence joins TRBV3-1 and TRBJ2-2; 7 bases are shared with TRBD2. Looked up from germline, CDR1 is LGHDT and CDR2 is YNNKEL (reference sequence). The V and J ends lost 5 bases and 3 bases, in that order; junction bases with no gene match: 6. This CDR3 comprises 15 residues. The CDR3 DNA reads TGTGCCAGCAGCGATACTAGCGACCACACCGGGGAGCTGTTTTTT. Amino acid sequence: CASSDTSDHTGELFF.

This clonotype showed up many times. J is TRBJ1-4 and V is TRBV7-9; tentatively, D is TRBD1 (5 bases). Germline CDR1 SEHNR, CDR2 FQNEAQ (reference sequence). The germline V and J ends were trimmed by 0 bases and 6 bases, with 11 bases remaining between them. The length of the CDR3 is 15 residues. CDR3 nucleotides: TGTGCCAGCAGCTTAGCGTGGGGACCCGATGAAAAACTGTTTTTT. This encodes CASSLAWGPDEKLFF.

This clonotype was seen ten or more times. The chain uses TRBV15 and TRBJ2-7; 8 nucleotides match TRBD1. Per germline, CDR1 LNHNV and CDR2 YYDKDF (reference sequence). The V and J ends lost 6 bases and 6 bases, in that order; junction bases with no gene match: 7. This CDR3 comprises 13 residues. CDR3 bases: TGTGCCACCAGTAAGGACAGGGTGGGCGAGCAGTACTTC. Translating gives CATSKDRVGEQYF.

At least ten counts were recorded for this clonotype. V and J are TRBV7-2 and TRBJ2-7, with 11 bases fitting TRBD2. This CDR3 has 17 amino acids. Losses at the gene ends were 5 bases for V and 3 bases for J; bases not matched to a gene: 12. Germline CDR1 SGHTA, CDR2 FQGNSA. CDR3 sequence (DNA): TGTGCCAGCAGCCGAGGTTTAGCGGGAGGGAGGGGCTACGAGCAGTACTTC. Amino acids: CASSRGLAGGRGYEQYF.

This clonotype occurred many times. The chain is built from TRBV20-1 and TRBJ1-4; 7 bases align to TRBD1. This CDR3 has 15 amino acids. CDR1 and CDR2 from the germline V gene are DFQATT and SNEGSKA (reference sequence). The junction had 5 bases not matched to a gene; V was cut back by 3 bases and J by 1 base. CDR3 in amino acids: CSASAGTVTNEKLFF. DNA for the CDR3: TGCAGTGCTAGCGCCGGGACAGTAACTAATGAAAAACTGTTTTTT.

This clonotype has a count of ten or more. The chain joins TRBV29-1 to TRBJ2-7; 7 bases map to TRBD2. This CDR3 comprises 12 residues. Germline V lookup: CDR1 SQVTM, CDR2 ANQGSEA. Unmatched junction bases numbered 6, after V lost 4 bases and J lost 6 bases. CDR3 loop: CSVAGEGSEQYF. CDR3 coding DNA: TGCAGCGTTGCGGGGGAGGGGTCCGAGCAGTACTTC.

By sample share, this clonotype is medium-sized. The V gene is TRBV20-1, the J gene TRBJ2-5; a weak D match, TRBD2 (7 bases). This CDR3 is built from 14 residues. Germline loops: CDR1 DFQATT, CDR2 SNEGSKA (reference sequence). Trimming left V 6 bases short and J 4 bases short, with 18 bases between. The CDR3 region has the DNA TGCAGTGCACCGAGGGGGGGGGTTGGAGAGACCCAGTACTTC. The encoded protein is CSAPRGGVGETQYF.

This clonotype was recorded at least ten times. Compared with germline, one end of the junction differs, possibly owing to a read error. The rearrangement joins TRBV20-1 to TRBJ1-4, with 9 positions matching TRBD1. The CDR3 is 15 residues long. Germline-derived CDR1 and CDR2 are DFQATT and SNEGSKA (reference sequence). The CDR3: CSASFPGTGSEKLFF. DNA for the CDR3: TGCAGTGCCTCCTTTCCCGGGACAGGGAGTGAAAAGCTGTTTTTT.

This clonotype was counted many times. The chain couples TRBV7-2 to TRBJ2-5; the D gene is possibly TRBD2 (5 bases). The CDR3 has 15 residues. Deletions cut 5 bases from V and 2 bases from J, with 15 bases between. Germline loops: CDR1 SGHTA, CDR2 FQGNSA. Here the CDR3 reads CASSTDLTAQETQYF. CDR3 sequence (DNA): TGTGCCAGCAGCACGGACTTAACGGCTCAAGAGACCCAGTACTTC.

This clonotype appeared many times. The chain joins TRBV6-5 to TRBJ2-7, with 9 bases that match TRBD1. CDR3 length: 15 residues. The ends lost 5 bases at V and 9 bases at J; junction bases unmatched: 14. Germline V gene lookup returns CDR1 MNHEY and CDR2 SVGAGI. The CDR3 reads CASSNAGTGLVVQYF. The CDR3 DNA sequence: TGTGCCAGCAGTAACGCCGGGACAGGGTTGGTCGTGCAGTACTTC.